Each of the 9 T cell receptor beta chains below was sequenced from the same sample in a study of blood T cell repertoires in COVID-19. The data were produced by immunoSEQ multiplex PCR, yet TCRdb's version contains in-frame clones alone and is incomplete. Among about 230,000 clones listed, about 88% were seen once. Material: peripheral blood. These receptors originate from a man in his forties with acute or convalescent COVID-19.

This chain uses TRBV19 with TRBJ2-1, with 7 bases matching TRBD1. The CDR3 runs to 14 residues. V gave up 4 bases and J gave up 7 bases; unmatched junction bases: 7. Germline V gene lookup returns CDR1 LNHDA and CDR2 SQIVND (reference sequence). CDR3 DNA sequence: TGTGCCAGTAGTAAACGGACAGGAGAAAATGAGCAGTTCTTC. It is translated as CASSKRTGENEQFF.

The V and J genes are TRBV7-3 and TRBJ2-5; weak D call: TRBD1 (5 bases). The V gene's germline CDR1 is SGHTA and CDR2 FQGTGA. V was trimmed by 1 base and J by 4 bases, leaving 10 bases between them. This CDR3 has 14 residues. The CDR3 here is CASSLNPGPETQYF. The DNA of the CDR3 is TGTGCCAGCAGCTTAAATCCAGGGCCAGAGACCCAGTACTTC.

The sample holds one count of this clone. This rearrangement joins TRBV19 to TRBJ2-3; 12 bases fit TRBD2. Trimming cost V 4 bases and J 4 bases; bases outside gene matches: 6. CDR1 and CDR2 from the germline V gene are LNHDA and SQIVND (reference sequence). The CDR3 has 16 residues. The CDR3 sequence: CASSNLLAGGPDTQYF. DNA of the CDR3: TGTGCCAGTAGTAATCTACTAGCGGGGGGCCCAGATACGCAGTATTTT. The whole variable domain, remainder taken from reference TRBV19 and TRBJ2-3, is DGGITQSPKYLFRKEGQNVTLSCEQNLNHDAMYWYRQDPGQGLRLIYYSQIVNDFQKGDIAEGYSVSREKKESFPLTVTSAQKNPTAFYLCASSNLLAGGPDTQYFGPGTRLTVL.

The chain links TRBV10-3 to TRBJ1-1; 9 positions agree with TRBD1. V lost 5 bases and J lost 3; bases outside the gene matches: 4. The CDR3 consists of 14 residues. The germline V gene encodes CDR1 ENHRY and CDR2 SYGVKD. The CDR3 loop is CAISFRDRDTEAFF. The CDR3 nucleotides are TGTGCCATCAGTTTTCGGGACAGGGACACTGAAGCTTTCTTT.

The rearrangement uses TRBV7-2 and TRBJ2-1; weak D call: TRBD1 (6 bases). The V gene's germline CDR1 is SGHTA and CDR2 FQGNSA. This CDR3 comprises 12 residues. V was cut by 5 bases and J by 8 bases, with 10 bases left in between. As DNA, the CDR3 is TGTGCCAGCAGCGTCAGGGGTCATGAGCAGTTCTTC. Amino acid sequence: CASSVRGHEQFF.

The CDR3 region has the DNA TGTGCCAGCCAGCCGCGCGGGGGCTTGAACACTGAAGCTTTCTTT. Translating it yields CASQPRGGLNTEAFF. This chain uses TRBV11-1 with TRBJ1-1; TRBD1 is a possible D gene (6 bases). Looked up from germline, CDR1 is SGHAT and CDR2 is FQDESV (reference sequence). Trimming removed 8 bases at V and 0 bases at J, with 16 bases between. The CDR3 is 15 residues long. Full variable domain (rest looked up from reference TRBV11-1 and TRBJ1-1): EAEVAQSPRYKITEKSQAVAFWCDPISGHATLYWYRQILGQGPELLVQFQDESVVDDSQLPKDRFSAERLKGVDSTLKIQPAELGDSAMYLCASQPRGGLNTEAFFGQGTRLTVV.

The chain joins TRBV27 to TRBJ1-1, with 7 positions matching TRBD1. This CDR3 region has 14 residues. Per germline, CDR1 MNHEY and CDR2 SMNVEV (reference sequence). Trimming removed 5 bases from V and 3 bases from J; junction bases left unmatched: 6. The CDR3 is CASSGSTGYTEAFF. DNA for the CDR3: TGTGCCAGCAGTGGATCGACAGGGTACACTGAAGCTTTCTTT.

The gene calls are TRBV5-1 and TRBJ2-3; TRBD2 matches 10 bases. V was clipped by 6 bases and J by 3 bases; unmatched bases: 7. Germline V gene lookup returns CDR1 SGHRS and CDR2 YFSETQ. The CDR3 has 15 amino acids. The CDR3 nucleotides are TGCGCCAGCACTTCTAGCGGGGGAGGGACAGATACGCAGTATTTT. Amino acid sequence: CASTSSGGGTDTQYF.

J is TRBJ2-2 and V is TRBV11-3; D is perhaps TRBD2 (6 bases). With 5 bases removed from V and 3 bases from J, the gap between germline ends came to 10 bases. This CDR3 region has 14 residues. CDR1 is SGHNT, CDR2 YENEEA, per germline. CDR3 amino acids: CASSPTSYTGELFF. The CDR3 DNA reads TGTGCCAGCAGCCCGACTAGTTACACCGGGGAGCTGTTTTTT.